This T cell receptor beta chain came from a study of T cell repertoires in cytomegalovirus infection. The wider study: Epitope selection comprised recently identified HLA-C-restricted CMV epitopes and well-studied HLA-B-restricted CMV epitopes.

This clonotype has more than one count but fewer than ten. What it binds is not known. TCRdb recomputed calls from the reads with MiXCR, one row per CDR3 protein. The data hold tens of thousands of distinct CDR3 sequences, with 20% to 30% observed a single time. CDR1 is SGDLS, CDR2 YYNGEE, per germline. The germline V and J ends were trimmed by 3 bases and 4 bases, with 14 bases remaining between them. The CDR3 is 14 amino acids. Study observations and caveats: The ex vivo response showed dominance by HLA-C-restricted CMV-specific TCR beta clonotypes. CMV carriers with the relevant HLA were identified by cumulative public TCR beta family frequency.

Sequencing used CD8+ T cells from cultured PBMCs, obtained from culture after CMV antigen stimulation. The chain joins TRBV9 to TRBJ2-7, with unresolved D. The TCR sequence derives from a human donor in good health (CMV status not recorded). Some clones in this sample may be carry-over from other donors' samples. CDR3 residues: CASSALGLGYEQYF. The DNA of the CDR3 is TGTGCCAGCAGCGCTCTGGGTTTGGGTTACGAGCAGTACTTC.